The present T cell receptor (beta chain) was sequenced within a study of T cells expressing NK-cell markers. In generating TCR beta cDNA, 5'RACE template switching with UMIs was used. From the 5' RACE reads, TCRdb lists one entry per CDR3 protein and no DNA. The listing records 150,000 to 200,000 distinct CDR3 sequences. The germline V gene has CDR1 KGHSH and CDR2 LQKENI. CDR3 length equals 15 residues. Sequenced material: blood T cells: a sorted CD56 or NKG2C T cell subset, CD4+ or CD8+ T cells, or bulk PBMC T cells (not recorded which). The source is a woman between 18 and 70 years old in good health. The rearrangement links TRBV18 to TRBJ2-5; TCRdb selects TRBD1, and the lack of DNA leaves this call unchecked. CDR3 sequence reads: CASSPRRQGTETQYF.